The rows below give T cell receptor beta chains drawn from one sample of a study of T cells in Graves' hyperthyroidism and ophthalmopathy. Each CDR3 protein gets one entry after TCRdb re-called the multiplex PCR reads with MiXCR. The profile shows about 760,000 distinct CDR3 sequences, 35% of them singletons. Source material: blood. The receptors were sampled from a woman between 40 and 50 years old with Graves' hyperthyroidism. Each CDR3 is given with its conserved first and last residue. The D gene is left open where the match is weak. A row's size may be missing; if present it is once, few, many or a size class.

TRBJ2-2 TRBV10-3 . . TGTGCCAGCTCGCGCAGTTCAGATTACACCGGGGAGCTGTTTTTT CASSRSSDYTGELFF
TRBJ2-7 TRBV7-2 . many TGTGCCAGCAGTTCGGGAACGTTCTACGAGCAGTACTTC CASSSGTFYEQYF
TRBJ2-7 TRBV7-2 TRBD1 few TGTGCCAGCAGCTTGTTGACAGGGAACTACGAGCAGTACTTC CASSLLTGNYEQYF
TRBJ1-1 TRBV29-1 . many TGCAGCGTTGTGACGGCAGATATGAACACTGAAGCTTTCTTT CSVVTADMNTEAFF
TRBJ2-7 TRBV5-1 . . TGCGCCAGCAGGGCCCGGCCCCACTACGAGCAGTACTTC CASRARPHYEQYF
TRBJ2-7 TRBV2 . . TGTGCCAGCAGTGAAAGTCAGTTCCACGAGCAGTACTTC CASSESQFHEQYF
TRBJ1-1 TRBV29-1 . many TGCTCTGGGGGGCTGAACACTGAAGCTTTCTTT CSGGLNTEAFF
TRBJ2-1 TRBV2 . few TGTGCCAGCAGTGAACTAGGACAGTTCAATGAGCAGTTCTTC CASSELGQFNEQFF
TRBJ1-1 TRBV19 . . TGTGCCAGTAGTATAGTAGGGGGGGGGGTTTACGGAGCTTTCTTT CASSIVGGGVYGAFF
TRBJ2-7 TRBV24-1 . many TGTGCCACCAGTGATTCGACAGCTTCGAGCTCCTACGAGCAGTACTTC CATSDSTASSSYEQYF
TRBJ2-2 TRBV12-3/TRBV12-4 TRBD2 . TGTGCCAGCAGTTTGTACGGGGGGGACACCGGGGAGCTGTTTTTT CASSLYGGDTGELFF
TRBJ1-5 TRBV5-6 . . TGTGCCAGCAGCCGGCGAGTTAGCAATCAGCCCCAGCATTTT CASSRRVSNQPQHF
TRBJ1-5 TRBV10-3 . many TGTGCCATCAGTGAAGGGAGGGCTGGGCAGCCCCAGCATTTT CAISEGRAGQPQHF
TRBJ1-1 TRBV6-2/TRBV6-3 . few TGTGCCAGCAGTGACGTCCCAGGCACTGAAGCTTTCTTT CASSDVPGTEAFF
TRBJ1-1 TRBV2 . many TGTGCCAGCAGTGTGGACGAGAACACTGAAGCTTTCTTT CASSVDENTEAFF
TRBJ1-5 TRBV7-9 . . TGTGCCAGCAGCTTAGCGTCGGCCAGTAGCAATCAGCCCCAGCATTTT CASSLASASSNQPQHF
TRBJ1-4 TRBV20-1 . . TGCAGTGCCCCGTCTCGCCGGGACTCGGGTGAAAAACTGTTTTTT CSAPSRRDSGEKLFF
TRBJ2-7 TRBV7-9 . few TGTGCCAGCAGTTCTACCCAGGGCGTCCTTTCCTACGAGCAGTACTTC CASSSTQGVLSYEQYF
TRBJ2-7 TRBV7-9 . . TGTGCCAGCAGCACCACCACTCCCTACGAGCAGTACTTC CASSTTTPYEQYF
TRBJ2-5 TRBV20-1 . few TGCAGTCCACGGGCACAAGAGACCCAGTACTTC CSPRAQETQYF
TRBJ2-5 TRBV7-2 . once TGTGCCAGCAGCTCACCCCATGGGGGGCTAGTGGCCCAGTACTTC CASSSPHGGLVAQYF
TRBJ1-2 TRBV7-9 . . TGTGCCAGCAGCTTCGGGGGGCAGCAGGGCTACACCTTC CASSFGGQQGYTF
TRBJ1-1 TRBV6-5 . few TGTGCCAGCAGTTACCATCAGGGGAAGGCTGAAGCTTTCTTT CASSYHQGKAEAFF
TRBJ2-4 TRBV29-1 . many TGCAGCGTTCTTAGTGGGAGTCTTTACTTC CSVLSGSLYF
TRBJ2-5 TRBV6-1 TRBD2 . TGTGCCAGCAGTTACTGGGGACTAGCGGGAACGATACAAGAGACCCAGTACTTC CASSYWGLAGTIQETQYF
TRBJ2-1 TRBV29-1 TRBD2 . TGCAGCGCCAGGACTAGCGGGATCAATGAGCAGTTCTTC CSARTSGINEQFF
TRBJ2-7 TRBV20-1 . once TGCAGTGCTAGCCCCGTTGGGGTCTACGAGCAGTACTTC CSASPVGVYEQYF
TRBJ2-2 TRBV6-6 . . TGTGCCAGCAGTTACGGTTGGCCGGGACAAGACACCGGGGAGCTGTTTTTT CASSYGWPGQDTGELFF
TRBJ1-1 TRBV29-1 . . TGCAGCGTTGAAGTCGACAAAGCTTTCTTT CSVEVDKAFF
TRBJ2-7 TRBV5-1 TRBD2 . TGCGCCAGCAGCTTGGTGGTGGCGGGGGGTGGCGAGCAGTACTTC CASSLVVAGGGEQYF
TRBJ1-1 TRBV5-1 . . TGCGCCAGCACCCCAGGGATCATGAACACTGAAGCTTTCTTT CASTPGIMNTEAFF
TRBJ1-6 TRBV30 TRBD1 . TGTGCCTGGGACCACAGGGGTCCCAATTCACCCCTCCACTTT CAWDHRGPNSPLHF
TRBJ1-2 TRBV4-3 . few TGCGCCAGCAGCCAGTCCAGGTTCTTCGAGGACTATGGCTACACCTTC CASSQSRFFEDYGYTF
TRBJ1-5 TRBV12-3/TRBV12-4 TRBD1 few TGTGCCAGCGGAACAGGACAGGGTGGTCATCAGCCCCAGCATTTT CASGTGQGGHQPQHF
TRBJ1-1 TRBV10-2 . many TGTGCCAGCAGGGCCCGAATGAACACTGAAGCTTTCTTT CASRARMNTEAFF
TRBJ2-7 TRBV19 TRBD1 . TGTGCCAGTACTTCCAGGGCAAGACAGGGGGCGCGGGTTGGCGAGCAGTACTTC CASTSRARQGARVGEQYF
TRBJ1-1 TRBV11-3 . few TGTGCCAGCAGCCCCCCCGACCTTCGCACTGAAGCTTTCTTT CASSPPDLRTEAFF
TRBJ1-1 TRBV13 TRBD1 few TGTGCCAGCAGCTTGGTGACAGGGTTGGACACTGAAGCTTTCTTT CASSLVTGLDTEAFF
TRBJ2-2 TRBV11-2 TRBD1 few TGTGCCAGCAGCCCCCGAGGACAGGGGAGGACTGGGGAGCTGTTTTTT CASSPRGQGRTGELFF
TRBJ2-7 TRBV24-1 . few TGTGCCAGCAGCCACGGGCAGGGGCGGTCGATCTACGAGCAGTACTTC CASSHGQGRSIYEQYF
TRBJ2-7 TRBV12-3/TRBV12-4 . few TGTGCCAGCAGCTCCTCTCTGGTTGCGCAAACCATCTACGAGCAGTACTTC CASSSSLVAQTIYEQYF
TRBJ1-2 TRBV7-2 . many TGTGCCAGCAGCTCCGGGACATACTTAAGGGGCTACACCTTC CASSSGTYLRGYTF
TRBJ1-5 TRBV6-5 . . TGTGCCAGCGGCGCGAACAATCAGCCCCAGCATTTT CASGANNQPQHF
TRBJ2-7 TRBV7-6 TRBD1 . TGTGCCAGCAGCTTGACCGGGACAGTTGGGGGTTACGAGCAGTACTTC CASSLTGTVGGYEQYF
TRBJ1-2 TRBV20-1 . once TGCGGTGCTAGAGACAGCTATGGCTACACCTTC CGARDSYGYTF
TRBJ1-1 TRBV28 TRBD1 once TGTGCCAGCAGTTACCCTGGCAGGGGGGAACCAATGAACACTGAAGCTTTCTTT CASSYPGRGEPMNTEAFF
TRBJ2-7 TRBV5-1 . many TGCGCCAGCAGTACCGGGACTGTGAGTCTCTACGAGCAGTACTTC CASSTGTVSLYEQYF
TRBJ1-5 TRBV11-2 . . TGTGCCAGCAGCTACCGGGTGGGCAATCAGCCCCAGCATTTT CASSYRVGNQPQHF
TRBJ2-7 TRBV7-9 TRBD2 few TGTGCCAGCAGCTTCCCCGGACAGGGGGCGAGGACTAGCGGGGGGGCCCTGAGCTCCTACGAGCAGTACTTC CASSFPGQGARTSGGALSSYEQYF
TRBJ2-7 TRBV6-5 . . TGTGCCAGCAGCTTTAGCGGACCTTTCTACGAGCAGTACTTC CASSFSGPFYEQYF
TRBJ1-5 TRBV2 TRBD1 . TGTGCCAGCAGTCCGACCGGGACAGGGGGTTGGCGTCAGCCCCAGCATTTT CASSPTGTGGWRQPQHF
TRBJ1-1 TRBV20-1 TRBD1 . TGCAGTGCTAGATATGACAGGGGTTTGAACACTGAAGCTTTCTTT CSARYDRGLNTEAFF
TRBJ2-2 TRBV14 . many TGTGCCAGCAGCCAAGATGCCAGACGGATGAACACCGGGGAGCTGTTTTTT CASSQDARRMNTGELFF